Listed here are 15 T cell receptor beta chains from one sample, sequenced in a study of blood T cells in healthy people across ages. Primed by a sample-barcoded 5' primer and a J-beta primer mix, a second PCR proceeded for about 6 to 11 cycles. TCRdb re-derived calls from the 5' RACE reads in MiXCR, one entry per CDR3 protein. This sample has 1.5 million to 2 million distinct CDR3 sequences; 34% occur once, and the top ten carry 10% to 12%. The sequenced sample was blood. These receptors all come from a woman younger than 45 in good health.

The CDR3 reads CSARGHKKEQFF. The CDR3 coding sequence is TGCAGTGCTAGAGGGCATAAGAAAGAGCAGTTCTTC. The V gene is TRBV20-1, the J gene TRBJ2-1, with no clear D. Trimming took off 1 base at V and 10 bases at J, with 11 bases between the two ends. Germline V CDR1 and CDR2: DFQATT, SNEGSKA (reference sequence). The CDR3 sequence is 12 residues long.

The CDR3 here is CASRAQGLQPPTVHEQYF. In DNA form, the CDR3 reads TGTGCCAGCAGGGCACAGGGCCTGCAGCCCCCCACGGTCCACGAGCAGTACTTC. The chain links TRBV12-3 or TRBV12-4 to TRBJ2-7; maybe TRBD1 (6 bases). V lost 6 bases and J 5 bases, leaving 29 bases between the germline ends. CDR3 length: 18 amino acids.

Comments on this clonotype: A single base is all that separates this from a far larger clone, so a read error is likely. The CDR3 DNA follows: TGCGCCAGCAGCCAGCCGGCTAGCGGATCCTACGAGCAGTACTTC. This sequence encodes CASSQPASGSYEQYF. This chain joins TRBV4-1 and TRBJ2-7; 7 bases match TRBD2. The CDR3 is 15 residues long. The V gene end was trimmed by 3 bases and the J gene end by 1 base; junction bases not matched to a gene: 6. Germline V CDR1 and CDR2: MGHRA, YSYEKL.

The genes are TRBV27 and TRBJ2-7, with D maybe TRBD1 (6 bases). The V gene lost 3 bases and the J gene lost 5 bases, with 20 bases spanning the gap. The CDR3 consists of 16 residues. CDR1 is MNHEY and CDR2 is SMNVEV in the germline V gene (reference sequence). The CDR3 sequence is CASSLTVLAGEHEQYF. The CDR3 DNA reads as TGTGCCAGCAGTTTGACCGTACTGGCAGGGGAGCACGAGCAGTACTTC.

The J gene is TRBJ1-1, the V gene TRBV24-1; D is uncertain. This CDR3 is 13 amino acids long. Germline V gene lookup returns CDR1 KGHDR and CDR2 SFDVKD. Trimming took 7 bases from V and 0 from J, leaving 8 bases between them. As DNA, the CDR3 is TGTGCCACCAGAAGTCCCGTGAACACTGAAGCTTTCTTT. This codes for CATRSPVNTEAFF.

This chain uses TRBV2 with TRBJ1-2; D may be TRBD1 (6 bases). Trimming left V 3 bases short and J 6 bases short, with 11 bases between. The CDR3 spans 13 residues. Per the germline V gene, CDR1 is SNHLY and CDR2 is FYNNEI. CDR3 sequence: CASSEEEGDGYTF. CDR3 bases: TGTGCCAGCAGTGAGGAGGAGGGGGATGGCTACACCTTC.

With regard to this clonotype: At one end the junction does not follow the germline gene, possibly because of a read error. The chain employs TRBV7-2 and TRBJ2-3, with D uncertain. This CDR3 region has 14 residues. The germline gives CDR1 SGHTA, CDR2 FQGNSA. The DNA for the CDR3 is TGTGCCAGCAGTTTAGAAGCCCAAACAGATACGCAGTATTTT. Translated: CASSLEAQTDTQYF.

The rearrangement joins TRBV5-1 to TRBJ2-5, with 11 nucleotides matching TRBD2. After removal of 1 base from V and 2 bases from J, the junction contained 7 bases not matched to a gene. Germline CDR1 SGHRS, CDR2 YFSETQ. This CDR3 has 17 amino acids. Written as DNA, the CDR3 is TGCGCCAGCAGCTTGAGTTCGGCTAGCGGGGGGCAAGAGACCCAGTACTTC. This sequence encodes CASSLSSASGGQETQYF. Full variable domain (outside the CDR3, taken from reference TRBV5-1 and TRBJ2-5): KAGVTQTPRYLIKTRGQQVTLSCSPISGHRSVSWYQQTPGQGLQFLFEYFSETQRNKGNFPGRFSGRQFSNSRSEMNVSTLELGDSALYLCASSLSSASGGQETQYFGPGTRLLVL.

This clonotype came up many times. The V call is TRBV7-3, the J call TRBJ2-3; the D is unclear. V dropped 2 bases and J dropped 4 bases, with 13 bases sitting between them. Germline V gene sequence: CDR1 SGHTA, CDR2 FQGTGA. The CDR3 contains 15 residues. For the CDR3, the DNA is TGTGCCAGCAGCTTAGGAGCAACCGGGCCAGATACGCAGTATTTT. Translation gives CASSLGATGPDTQYF.

This clonotype occurred a few times. The CDR3 bases are TGCAGTGCGCCGTGGTTGTTGGAAGATACGCAGTATTTT. Protein: CSAPWLLEDTQYF. The chain uses TRBV20-1 and TRBJ2-3, with D uncertain. Trimming removed 6 bases from V and 5 bases from J, with 15 bases in between. This CDR3 has 13 residues. Germline V gene data show CDR1 as DFQATT and CDR2 as SNEGSKA (reference sequence).

This rearrangement joins TRBV21-1 to TRBJ2-2; TRBD1, the D gene given by the table, was not confirmed from the DNA. TRBV21-1 is listed as a pseudogene. CDR3 length: 14 amino acids. The DNA of the CDR3 is TGTGCCAGCAGCAAAATGAGGGGCACCGGGGAGCTGTTTTTT. This translates into CASSKMRGTGELFF.

This clonotype was seen a few times. The rearrangement links TRBV18 to TRBJ1-2, with unresolved D. The CDR3 has 15 amino acids. V shed 1 base and J shed 3 bases, with 12 bases lying between them. Germline V gives CDR1 KGHSH, CDR2 LQKENI. Written as DNA, the CDR3 is TGTGCCAGCTCACCACGCCACCCGCCGGACTATGGCTACACCTTC. As protein: CASSPRHPPDYGYTF.

This clonotype was detected a few times. This chain connects TRBV27 to TRBJ1-4; 7 bases are a match to TRBD1. Germline trimming cut 6 bases from V and 5 bases from J; bases unmatched to any gene: 0. This CDR3 contains 12 residues. Germline V gene lookup returns CDR1 MNHEY and CDR2 SMNVEV (reference sequence). Here the CDR3 DNA reads TGTGCCAGCAGGACAGGGAATGAAAAACTGTTTTTT. Translating it yields CASRTGNEKLFF.

The chain couples TRBV14 to TRBJ2-5, with D perhaps TRBD2 (6 bases). V was shortened by 0 bases and J by 4 bases, with 15 bases between the two germline ends. Germline V gives CDR1 SGHDN, CDR2 FVKESK. This CDR3 region has 16 residues. The CDR3 DNA reads TGTGCCAGCAGCCAAGATCTCAGACTAGTCGGAGAGACCCAGTACTTC. This gives the protein CASSQDLRLVGETQYF.

This chain's CDR3 is CSILGQRFGTDTQYF. For the CDR3, the DNA is TGCAGCATCCTCGGACAACGTTTCGGCACAGATACGCAGTATTTT. The chain carries TRBV29-1 and TRBJ2-3; maybe TRBD1 (5 bases). Per germline, CDR1 SQVTM and CDR2 ANQGSEA. Trimming stripped 8 bases from V and 1 base from J, with 19 bases between. The CDR3 sequence is 15 residues long.